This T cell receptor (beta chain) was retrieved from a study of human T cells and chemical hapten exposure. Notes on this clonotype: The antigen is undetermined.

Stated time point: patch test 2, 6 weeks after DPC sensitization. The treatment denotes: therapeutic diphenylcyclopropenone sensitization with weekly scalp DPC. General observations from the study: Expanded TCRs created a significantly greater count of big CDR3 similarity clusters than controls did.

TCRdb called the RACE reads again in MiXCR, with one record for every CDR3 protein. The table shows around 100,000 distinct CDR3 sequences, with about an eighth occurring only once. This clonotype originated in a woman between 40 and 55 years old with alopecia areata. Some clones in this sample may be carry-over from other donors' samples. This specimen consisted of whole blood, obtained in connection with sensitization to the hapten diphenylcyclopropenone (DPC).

This CDR3 reads CASSVRAGTGATKLFF. The CDR3 DNA is TGTGCCAGCAGCGTCCGTGCCGGGACAGGTGCCACTAAGCTGTTTTTT. The rearrangement joins TRBV13 to TRBJ1-4; 8 nucleotides align to TRBD1. The CDR3 sequence is 16 residues long. The germline V gene encodes CDR1 PRHDT and CDR2 FYEKMQ (reference sequence). Trimming cost V 5 bases and J 14 bases; bases outside gene matches: 19.